This TCR beta chain came from a study of PD-1 blockade in classical Hodgkin lymphoma. General study points: Before treatment, complete responders showed about the same diversity as newly diagnosed patients. At C4D1, TCR diversity had climbed significantly for CD4+ cells, though not for CD8+ cells.

CDR1 and CDR2 from the germline V gene are MDHEN and SYDVKM. Trimming removed 6 bases at V and 2 bases at J, with 12 bases between. The CDR3 loop spans 14 amino acids. Produced via immunoSEQ multiplex PCR; TCRdb's table is partial and in-frame only. This table holds some 17,000 clones, around 72% found once. Within the sample, this clone is medium-sized. What it recognizes is unknown. Autologous stem cell transplantation was followed by relapse in every patient, and brentuximab vedotin exposure varied. Best responses were complete response, partial response or progressive disease. The V call is TRBV28, the J call TRBJ2-3, with D hard to call. Sequencing was performed on peripheral blood mononuclear cells (PBMCs), taken at baseline. The clonotype originates from a human donor with classical Hodgkin lymphoma. CDR3 nucleotides: TGTGCCAGCAGGGAGTCAAGGGACACAGATACGCAGTATTTT. Its protein is CASRESRDTDTQYF.